This TCR beta chain was documented in a study of T cell clones after liver transplantation. Study background: Immunosuppression withdrawal was tried within 2 years after liver transplantation in this trial. HCV positivity affected three of eight recipients; the rest lacked autoimmune or viral indications. Tolerance: complete withdrawal held at least one year, liver enzymes staying within twice normal. Study results and caveats: Compared with third party-reactive sequences, donor-reactive ones declined more, independent of withdrawal success.

Comments on this clone: Its antigen is still unknown.

TCRdb's copy holds only in-frame clones and misses some; the assay was immunoSEQ multiplex PCR. In the table there are 70,000 to 85,000 clones, 80% of which are singletons. Sequencing was performed on CD4+ T cells from blood, taken before liver transplant. This TCR derives from a human donor who received a liver transplant.

CDR3 sequence reads: CATATGKREKLFF. CDR3 sequence (DNA): TGTGCCACCGCTACAGGGAAAAGGGAAAAACTGTTTTTT. The V and J genes are TRBV15 and TRBJ1-4; D might be TRBD1 (6 bases). Trimming removed 8 bases from V and 8 bases from J, with 15 bases in between. Germline CDR1 is LNHNV and CDR2 is YYDKDF (reference sequence). The CDR3 is 13 amino acids.